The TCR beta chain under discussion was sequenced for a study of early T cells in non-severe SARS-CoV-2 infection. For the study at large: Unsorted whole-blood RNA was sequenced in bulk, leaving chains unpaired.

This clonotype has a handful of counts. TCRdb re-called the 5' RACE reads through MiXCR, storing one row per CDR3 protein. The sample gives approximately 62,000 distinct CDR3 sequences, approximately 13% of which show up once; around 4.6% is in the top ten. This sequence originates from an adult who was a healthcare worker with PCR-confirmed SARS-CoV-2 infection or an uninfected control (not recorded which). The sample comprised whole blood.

For the CDR3, the DNA is TGTGCCAGCAGCGTAGCGAACGTTAATGAGCAGTTCTTC. This translates into CASSVANVNEQFF. The chain has TRBV9 and TRBJ2-1, with D hard to call. The ends were cut back, 0 bases at V and 7 bases at J, with 8 bases in the middle. The CDR3 is 13 amino acids. Germline V CDR1 and CDR2: SGDLS, YYNGEE.